This TCR beta chain appears in the sequencing data of a study of OX40 agonist ivuxolimab in advanced cancers. Study-wide background: Having had anti-PD-1, anti-PD-L1 or anti-CTLA-4 therapy before was allowed, and about 42% had some. Study findings and constraints: Dose levels from 0.1 to 3.0 mg/kg saw CD4+ and CD8+ blood T cells expand clonally by week 6. On average, CD8+ T cells showed a greater number of expanded clones than CD4+.

Germline V CDR1 and CDR2: SEHNR, FQNEAQ (reference sequence). CDR3 length equals 15 residues. V shed 1 base and J 4 bases; nucleotides not matched to a gene: 5. The repertoire was sequenced with immunoSEQ multiplex PCR; TCRdb's copy has only in-frame clones and lacks some. The sample lists over 85,000 clones; around 90% were seen once. Points on this clone: Its antigen is not identified.

The J gene is TRBJ1-1, the V gene TRBV7-9; 8 bases map to TRBD1. This clonotype was obtained from an adult with an advanced solid tumor such as melanoma, head and neck, liver or kidney cancer. The sequencing used CD4+ or CD8+ T cells sorted from blood, collected in a trial of the OX40 agonist ivuxolimab. Here the CDR3 DNA reads TGTGCCAGCAGCTTAGGGACAGGGCTGGGCACTGAAGCTTTCTTT. It specifies CASSLGTGLGTEAFF.